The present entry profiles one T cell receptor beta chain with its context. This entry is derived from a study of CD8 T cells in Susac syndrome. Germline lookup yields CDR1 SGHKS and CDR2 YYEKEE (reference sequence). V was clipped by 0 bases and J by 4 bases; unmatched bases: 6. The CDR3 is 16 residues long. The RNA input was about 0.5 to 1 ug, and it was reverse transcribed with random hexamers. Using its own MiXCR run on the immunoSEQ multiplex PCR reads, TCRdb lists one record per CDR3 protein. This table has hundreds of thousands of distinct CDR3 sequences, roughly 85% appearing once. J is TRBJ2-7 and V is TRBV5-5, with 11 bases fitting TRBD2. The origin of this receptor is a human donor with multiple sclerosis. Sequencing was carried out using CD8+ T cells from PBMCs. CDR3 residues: CASSLAFGTSGYEQYF. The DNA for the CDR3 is TGTGCCAGCAGCTTGGCATTCGGGACTAGCGGTTACGAGCAGTACTTC.